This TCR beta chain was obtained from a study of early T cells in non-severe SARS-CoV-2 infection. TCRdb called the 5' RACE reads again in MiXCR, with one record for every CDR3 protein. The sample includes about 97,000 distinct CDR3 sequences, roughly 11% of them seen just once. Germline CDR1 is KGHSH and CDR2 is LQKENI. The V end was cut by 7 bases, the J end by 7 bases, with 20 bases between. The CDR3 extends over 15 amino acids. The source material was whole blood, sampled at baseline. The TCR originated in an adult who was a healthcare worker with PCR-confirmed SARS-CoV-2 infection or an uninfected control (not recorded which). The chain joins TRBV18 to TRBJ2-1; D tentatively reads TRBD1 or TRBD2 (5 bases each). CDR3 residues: CASCDGAPGPNEQFF. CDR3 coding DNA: TGTGCCAGCTGCGACGGGGCCCCGGGGCCGAATGAGCAGTTCTTC.